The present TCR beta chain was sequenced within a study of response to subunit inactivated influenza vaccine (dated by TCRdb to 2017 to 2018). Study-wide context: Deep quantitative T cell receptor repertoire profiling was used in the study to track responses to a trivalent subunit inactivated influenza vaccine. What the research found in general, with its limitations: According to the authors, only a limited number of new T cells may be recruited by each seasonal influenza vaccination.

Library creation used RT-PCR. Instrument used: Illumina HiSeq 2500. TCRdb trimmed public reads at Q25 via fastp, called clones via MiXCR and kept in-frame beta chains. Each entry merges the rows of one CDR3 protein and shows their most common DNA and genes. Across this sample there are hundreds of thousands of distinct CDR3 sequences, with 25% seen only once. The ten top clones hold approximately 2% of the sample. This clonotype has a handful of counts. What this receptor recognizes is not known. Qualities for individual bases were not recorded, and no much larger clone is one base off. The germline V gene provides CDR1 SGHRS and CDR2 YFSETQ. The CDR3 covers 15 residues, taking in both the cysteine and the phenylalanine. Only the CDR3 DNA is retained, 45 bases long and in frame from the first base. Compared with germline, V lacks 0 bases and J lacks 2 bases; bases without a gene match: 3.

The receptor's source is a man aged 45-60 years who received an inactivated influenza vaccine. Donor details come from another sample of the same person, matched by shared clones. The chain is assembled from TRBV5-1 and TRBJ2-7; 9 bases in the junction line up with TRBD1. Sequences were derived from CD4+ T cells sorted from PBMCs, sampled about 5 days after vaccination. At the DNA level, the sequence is TGCGCCAGCAGCTTGGACAGGGGGCATACCTACGAGCAGTACTTC. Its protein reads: CASSLDRGHTYEQYF.